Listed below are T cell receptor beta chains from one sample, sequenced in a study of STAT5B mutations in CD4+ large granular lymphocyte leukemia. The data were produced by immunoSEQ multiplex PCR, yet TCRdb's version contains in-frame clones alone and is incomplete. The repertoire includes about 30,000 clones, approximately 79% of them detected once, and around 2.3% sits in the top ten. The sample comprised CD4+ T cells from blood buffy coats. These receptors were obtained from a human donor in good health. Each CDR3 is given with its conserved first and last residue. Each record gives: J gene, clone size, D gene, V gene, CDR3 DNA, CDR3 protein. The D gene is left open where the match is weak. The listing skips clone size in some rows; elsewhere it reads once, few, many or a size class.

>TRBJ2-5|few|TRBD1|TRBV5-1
TGCGCCAGCAGCCTACGCACAGGGGGCGCGGAGACCCAGTACTTC
CASSLRTGGAETQYF
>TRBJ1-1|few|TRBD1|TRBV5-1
TGCGCCAGCAGCTTGACGACAGGGCTCGCTGAAGCTTTCTTT
CASSLTTGLAEAFF
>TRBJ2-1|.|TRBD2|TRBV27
TGTGCCACCAGACTAGCGGGATATTCCTACAATGAGCAGTTCTTC
CATRLAGYSYNEQFF
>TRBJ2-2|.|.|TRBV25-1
TGTGCCAGCCGATTAAACGGGGAGCTGTTTTTT
CASRLNGELFF
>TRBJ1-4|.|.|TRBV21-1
TGTGCCAGCATAAAAAGGGGAGGGACAACTAATGAAAAACTGTTTTTT
CASIKRGGTTNEKLFF
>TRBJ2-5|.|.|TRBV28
TGTGCCAGCAGTCCGGACACCTTTTCCGAGACCCAGTACTTC
CASSPDTFSETQYF
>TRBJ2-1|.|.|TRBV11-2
TGTGCCAGCAGCTTAGAAGGCCGTTGGGCAGGTGAGCAGTTCTTC
CASSLEGRWAGEQFF
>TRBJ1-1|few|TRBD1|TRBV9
TGTGCCAGCAGCGTAACAGGGGTTGGGGAAGCTTTCTTT
CASSVTGVGEAFF
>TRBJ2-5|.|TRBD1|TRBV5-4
TGTGCCAGCAGCCGGGCGACAGGGGCACAAGAGACCCAGTACTTC
CASSRATGAQETQYF
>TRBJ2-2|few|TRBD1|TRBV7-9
TGTGCCAGCAGCCTCACGGGACAGGGAGGAGTCGGGGAGCTGTTTTTT
CASSLTGQGGVGELFF
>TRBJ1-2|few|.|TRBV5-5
TGTGCCAGCAGCTTGGGACACTCTAACTATGGCTACACCTTC
CASSLGHSNYGYTF
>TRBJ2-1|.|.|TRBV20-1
TGCAGTGCTAGTACTGGCAATGAGCAGTTCTTC
CSASTGNEQFF
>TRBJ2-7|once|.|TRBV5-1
TGCGCCAGCAGCTTGACCGGGGCGACCTACGAGCAGTACTTC
CASSLTGATYEQYF